The 8 T cell receptor beta chains listed next were all sequenced from one sample in a study of blood T cell repertoires in COVID-19. Assay: immunoSEQ multiplex PCR; the TCRdb copy retains only in-frame clones and omits some. This table holds fewer than 300,000 clones, around 89% found once. The sample consisted of peripheral blood. The source is a young man with acute or convalescent COVID-19.

The chain links TRBV7-9 to TRBJ1-4; D is possibly TRBD1 (6 bases). The germline V gene encodes CDR1 SEHNR and CDR2 FQNEAQ (reference sequence). V dropped 5 bases and J dropped 4 bases, with 17 bases sitting between them. The length of the CDR3 is 16 residues. In DNA form, the CDR3 reads TGTGCCAGCAGCCCCAGGGGCGAGGGGATTAATGAAAAACTGTTTTTT. Amino acids: CASSPRGEGINEKLFF.

The CDR3 sequence: CASRPSGSGKNTYEQYF. The DNA of the CDR3 is TGTGCCAGTAGGCCATCGGGGTCGGGGAAGAATACCTACGAGCAGTACTTC. This chain links TRBV19 with TRBJ2-7; perhaps TRBD2 as D (5 bases). The CDR3 is made up of 17 amino acids. Deletions cut 6 bases from V and 2 bases from J, with 23 bases between. Germline CDR1 reads LNHDA; CDR2 reads SQIVND (reference sequence).

This clone was detected many times. This chain connects TRBV7-2 to TRBJ2-3; TRBD2 agrees at 12 bases. Germline assignment: CDR1 SGHTA and CDR2 FQGNSA. The CDR3 is 16 residues long. Unmatched junction bases numbered 3, after V lost 2 bases and J lost 3 bases. The CDR3 DNA sequence: TGTGCCAGCAGCTTACTAGCGGGAGGGGTGACAGATACGCAGTATTTT. This sequence encodes CASSLLAGGVTDTQYF.

J is TRBJ2-1 and V is TRBV27; TRBD2 matches 9 bases. V shed 1 base and J 5 bases; nucleotides not matched to a gene: 3. CDR1 is MNHEY and CDR2 is SMNVEV in the germline V gene (reference sequence). This CDR3 has 15 residues. CDR3 sequence (DNA): TGTGCCAGCAGTTTATTGCGGGGGGGAGACAATGAGCAGTTCTTC. It codes for CASSLLRGGDNEQFF.

The chain combines TRBV29-1 with TRBJ1-4; 9 positions agree with TRBD1. V lost 7 bases, J lost 7 bases, and 10 bases stayed unmatched. In germline, CDR1 is SQVTM, CDR2 ANQGSEA. The CDR3 runs 14 residues. The CDR3 coding sequence is TGCAGCGCTGGACAGGGGAATTTGGGTGAAAAACTGTTTTTT. Translation gives CSAGQGNLGEKLFF.

The chain couples TRBV29-1 to TRBJ2-3, with a weak D call TRBD1 (6 bases). Trimming left V 1 base short and J 5 bases short, with 16 bases between. CDR3 length: 15 amino acids. Germline CDR1 SQVTM, CDR2 ANQGSEA. Here the CDR3 DNA reads TGCAGCGTTGAAGTAGGGGGTGGTCCGCGAGATACGCAGTATTTT. Its protein product is CSVEVGGGPRDTQYF.

This chain joins TRBV19 and TRBJ1-1; tentative D call: TRBD1 (6 bases). This CDR3 contains 16 residues. V shed 1 base and J shed 4 bases, with 16 bases lying between them. Per the germline V gene, CDR1 is LNHDA and CDR2 is SQIVND (reference sequence). As DNA, the CDR3 is TGTGCCAGTAGTATAGTGCGAGGGGGTTGGTCCACTGAAGCTTTCTTT. This gives the protein CASSIVRGGWSTEAFF.

Of note for this clone: The sample contains more than one DNA sequence encoding this CDR3. The rearrangement links TRBV5-1 to TRBJ2-7; weak D call: TRBD1 (5 bases). The V end lost 0 bases, the J end lost 2 bases, and 9 bases lay between the germline ends. The length of the CDR3 is 14 residues. Per germline, CDR1 SGHRS and CDR2 YFSETQ. CDR3 region: CASSLVWGPYEQYF. The CDR3 DNA sequence: TGCGCCAGCAGCTTGGTTTGGGGCCCCTACGAGCAGTACTTC.